The 8 T cell receptor beta chains listed next were all sequenced from one sample in a study of response to subunit inactivated influenza vaccine. TCRdb reprocessed the RT-PCR reads with MiXCR, giving one entry per CDR3 protein. The sample holds more than 450,000 distinct CDR3 sequences, about 7.6% seen once. The sample here was PBMCs from blood, taken roughly 24 months after vaccination. These receptors were taken from a man aged 50 to 69 who received an inactivated influenza vaccine.

The J gene is TRBJ2-3, the V gene TRBV27; D uncertain. Germline loops: CDR1 MNHEY, CDR2 SMNVEV (reference sequence). With 6 bases removed from V and 4 bases from J, the gap between germline ends came to 14 bases. CDR3 length equals 14 residues. CDR3 in amino acids: CASSPTTTPDTQYF. The CDR3 region has the DNA TGTGCCAGCAGCCCAACCACCACCCCAGATACGCAGTATTTT.

The chain is built from TRBV12-3 or TRBV12-4 and TRBJ1-5; the D gene is possibly TRBD1 (5 bases). Between the trimmed V and J ends, which lost 2 bases and 1 base, there was a span of 9 bases. The CDR3 length is 15 residues. The CDR3 region is CASSLTGLSNQPQHF. The CDR3 coding sequence is TGTGCCAGCAGTTTAACAGGTCTAAGCAATCAGCCCCAGCATTTT.

The J gene is TRBJ2-3, the V gene TRBV18, with 7 bases aligning to TRBD1. There are 16 residues in the CDR3. The V segment lost 1 base and the J segment 0 bases; nucleotides outside the gene matches: 4. CDR1 and CDR2 from the germline V gene are KGHSH and LQKENI. The CDR3 here is CASSPQIQGSTDTQYF. CDR3 in DNA: TGTGCCAGCTCACCACAAATACAGGGGAGCACAGATACGCAGTATTTT.

This clonotype was found a few times. The chain is built from TRBV28 and TRBJ1-1; D is unclear. V was cut by 2 bases and J by 6 bases, with 7 bases left in between. The CDR3 extends over 12 amino acids. Germline V CDR1 and CDR2: MDHEN, SYDVKM. The CDR3 DNA reads TGTGCCAGCAGTTTAACGGCAGCTGAAGCTTTCTTT. It codes for CASSLTAAEAFF.

The chain couples TRBV5-4 to TRBJ2-3; D possibly corresponds to TRBD2 (6 bases). V gave up 1 base and J gave up 1 base, with 10 bases separating them. CDR1 SGHNT and CDR2 YYREEE come from the germline V gene (reference sequence). CDR3 length equals 15 residues. The CDR3 spells CASSLTRLGTDTQYF. CDR3 nucleotide sequence: TGTGCCAGCAGCTTGACGAGACTAGGCACAGATACGCAGTATTTT.

The J gene is TRBJ2-2, the V gene TRBV9, with D possibly matching TRBD1 (8 bases). Trimming cost V 3 bases and J 6 bases, with 15 bases left between them. The length of the CDR3 is 15 residues. CDR1 is SGDLS and CDR2 is YYNGEE in the germline V gene. CDR3 residues: CASSAGQGGAGELFF. CDR3 bases: TGTGCCAGCAGCGCAGGACAGGGAGGGGCCGGGGAGCTGTTTTTT.

This clonotype was seen ten or more times. This chain uses TRBV7-9 with TRBJ1-3, with 7 bases that match TRBD1. The junction had 8 bases not matched to a gene; V was cut back by 5 bases and J by 4 bases. The germline gives CDR1 SEHNR, CDR2 FQNEAQ (reference sequence). The CDR3 loop spans 15 amino acids. CDR3 amino acids: CASSREGAVGNTIYF. The CDR3 DNA follows: TGTGCCAGCAGCCGCGAGGGGGCCGTGGGAAACACCATATATTTT.

The chain links TRBV5-1 to TRBJ1-1; D gene unclear. V dropped 4 bases and J dropped 5 bases, with 12 bases sitting between them. Germline assignment: CDR1 SGHRS and CDR2 YFSETQ. The CDR3 runs to 13 residues. CDR3 sequence (DNA): TGCGCCAGCAGCCCTTACTACCCGACTGAAGCTTTCTTT. Its translation is CASSPYYPTEAFF.